The T cell receptor beta chain under discussion was sequenced for a study of shared clonotypes between healthy human individuals. Findings and caveats of the study: Among donors, sharing of clonotypes was expected to be affected by sequencing depth.

As defined, naive CD8 cells were CD45RO-negative and positively selected for CCR7, with terminally differentiated effector memory CD45RA+ cells excluded. Recent vaccinations or acute infections were absent in the healthy HIV-negative adult donors. About this clone itself: Its antigen remains unknown.

Germline values: CDR1 SGDLS, CDR2 YYNGEE. The germline V and J ends were trimmed by 0 bases and 4 bases, with 13 bases remaining between them. The CDR3 length is 15 residues. Generated by immunoSEQ multiplex PCR, the TCRdb table keeps only in-frame clones and is missing some. This sample has roughly 850,000 clones, with 90% to 98% found just once. The clonotype originates from a man aged 25 to 45 in good health. The specimen was naive CD8+ T cells sorted from blood. V and J are TRBV9 and TRBJ1-2, with D possibly TRBD1 on 5 matching bases. CDR3 region: CASSVVTEGTYGYTF. For the CDR3, the DNA is TGTGCCAGCAGCGTAGTAACAGAGGGGACCTATGGCTACACCTTC.